This entry lists 2 T cell receptor beta chains sequenced from one sample in a study of cytomegalovirus exposure and HLA in healthy donors. Primers included in the PCR were 60 Vbeta and 13 Jbeta primers. Produced via immunoSEQ multiplex PCR; TCRdb's table is partial and in-frame only. The table lists roughly 100,000 clones, around 73% of them singletons, with about 0.69% in the top ten. The sample taken for sequencing was PBMCs. The origin of the receptors is a woman aged 55-69 years in good health and CMV-seronegative.

The chain combines TRBV27 with TRBJ2-7, with TRBD2 matching over 7 bases. Germline trimming cut 3 bases from V and 4 bases from J; bases unmatched to any gene: 0. The V gene's germline CDR1 is MNHEY and CDR2 SMNVEV (reference sequence). The CDR3 runs 12 residues. The CDR3 sequence is CASSFGGYEQYF. The CDR3 coding sequence is TGTGCCAGCAGTTTCGGGGGGTACGAGCAGTACTTC.

The rearrangement joins TRBV9 to TRBJ2-7; 13 bases fit TRBD2. The CDR3 has 15 amino acids. The V and J ends lost 3 bases and 6 bases, in that order; junction bases with no gene match: 6. CDR1 and CDR2 (germline): SGDLS, YYNGEE. The CDR3 protein is CASSAGLAGYGEQYF. The DNA of the CDR3 is TGTGCCAGCAGCGCGGGACTAGCGGGATATGGCGAGCAGTACTTC.